These 26 T cell receptor beta chains were all obtained from the same sample, sequenced in a study of cytomegalovirus exposure and HLA in healthy donors. PCR primers comprised 60 Vbeta and 13 Jbeta primers. Method: immunoSEQ multiplex PCR; TCRdb's copy keeps in-frame clones and lacks some. The sample gives fewer than 200,000 clones, approximately 84% of which show up once; 2% to 2.5% is in the top ten. Sequencing was performed on PBMCs. Source of these receptors: a man aged 18 to 30 in good health and CMV-seropositive.

This chain links TRBV6-5 with TRBJ1-2, with 8 bases lining up with TRBD1. The germline V gene encodes CDR1 MNHEY and CDR2 SVGAGI. Germline trimming cut 3 bases from V and 4 bases from J; bases unmatched to any gene: 7. There are 15 residues in the CDR3. CDR3 loop: CASSYYPGGTYGYTF. The CDR3 bases are TGTGCCAGCAGTTATTACCCAGGGGGCACCTATGGCTACACCTTC.

This chain links TRBV12-2 with TRBJ1-6. TRBV12-2 is a recognized pseudogene. This CDR3 has 15 amino acids. The CDR3 sequence is CASRLVGRYNSPLHF. CDR3 bases: TGTGCAAGTCGCTTAGTGGGGAGGTATAATTCACCCCTCCACTTT.

V gene TRBV4-3 combines with J gene TRBJ2-1, with 12 nucleotides matching TRBD2. Losses at the gene ends were 2 bases for V and 8 bases for J; bases not matched to a gene: 7. Looked up from germline, CDR1 is LGHNA and CDR2 is YSLEER. There are 16 residues in the CDR3. CDR3 protein: CASSQSSGGAFDEQFF. DNA for the CDR3: TGCGCCAGCAGCCAATCTAGCGGGGGGGCCTTTGATGAGCAGTTCTTC.

This clone was found a few times. The chain combines TRBV4-3 with TRBJ1-4; D unresolved. Germline V gene sequence: CDR1 LGHNA, CDR2 YSLEER. V dropped 0 bases and J dropped 4 bases, with 9 bases sitting between them. This CDR3 has 15 residues. CDR3 bases: TGCGCCAGCAGCCAAGACCGGCGGATTAATGAAAAACTGTTTTTT. It specifies CASSQDRRINEKLFF.

The chain carries TRBV7-3 and TRBJ1-1, with D tentatively TRBD1 (6 bases). Looked up from germline, CDR1 is SGHTA and CDR2 is FQGTGA. This CDR3 spans 15 amino acids. The V and J ends lost 1 base and 3 bases respectively, with 12 bases between them. CDR3: CASSLNSGGYTEAFF. Written as DNA, the CDR3 is TGTGCCAGCAGCTTAAATAGCGGGGGCTACACTGAAGCTTTCTTT.

This clone was observed once. V gene TRBV5-1 combines with J gene TRBJ2-1; the match to TRBD1 covers 7 bases. CDR3 length: 15 amino acids. V was pared by 3 bases and J by 7 bases, with 10 bases of the junction left unmatched. Per the germline V gene, CDR1 is SGHRS and CDR2 is YFSETQ. CDR3 nucleotides: TGCGCCAGCAGCTACAGGGGAGAGATACTAAATGAGCAGTTCTTC. Protein sequence: CASSYRGEILNEQFF.

The genes are TRBV11-2 and TRBJ2-2, with 8 bases identical to TRBD1. The CDR3 extends over 16 amino acids. The germline CDR1 and CDR2 sequences are SGHAT and FQNNGV. The trim removed 5 bases at V and 0 bases at J, leaving 5 bases unmatched. The CDR3, as DNA: TGTGCCAGCAGCGACCGACAGGGGACGAACACCGGGGAGCTGTTTTTT. Protein product: CASSDRQGTNTGELFF.

V usage is TRBV7-6 and J usage is TRBJ2-5; weak D call: TRBD2 (5 bases). The DNA end lines up better with TRBJ2-7; the J call may be wrong. The CDR3 is made up of 14 amino acids. Germline-derived CDR1 and CDR2 are SGHVS and FNYEAQ. CDR3 amino acids: CASSPSERAYEQYF. The CDR3 DNA follows: TGTGCCAGCAGCCCCTCAGAGAGGGCCTACGAGCAGTACTTC.

DNA of the CDR3: TGTGCCAGCAGCTTGGGGGCAGGGGGTGTCACTGAAGCTTTCTTT. This gives the protein CASSLGAGGVTEAFF. The chain joins TRBV5-4 to TRBJ1-1; 7 nucleotides match TRBD1. Trimming cost V 0 bases and J 4 bases; bases outside gene matches: 6. Germline CDR1 reads SGHNT; CDR2 reads YYREEE (reference sequence). The CDR3 contains 15 residues.

The chain employs TRBV10-3 and TRBJ1-6; 7 bases agree with TRBD1. V lost 5 bases to trimming and J lost 10 bases; unmatched junction nucleotides: 11. Germline CDR1 and CDR2: ENHRY and SYGVKD. This CDR3 contains 15 residues. CDR3: CAISIQGTPGSPLHF. For the CDR3, the DNA is TGTGCCATCAGTATACAGGGGACCCCTGGGTCACCCCTCCACTTT.

This sequence joins TRBV7-3 and TRBJ2-5; D is unresolved. The CDR3 is 13 amino acids. V shed 0 bases and J shed 2 bases, with 4 bases lying between them. Per germline, CDR1 SGHTA and CDR2 FQGTGA. The CDR3 DNA is TGTGCCAGCAGCTTAACGAGGCAAGAGACCCAGTACTTC. Protein: CASSLTRQETQYF.

The chain joins TRBV29-1 to TRBJ1-1; 7 nucleotides agree with TRBD1. With V trimmed by 6 bases and J by 2 bases, 18 bases remained unmatched. CDR3 length: 17 amino acids. CDR1 SQVTM and CDR2 ANQGSEA come from the germline V gene. Here the CDR3 DNA reads TGCAGCGTCCACGACAGGGACCAAGTAATCTTTAACACTGAAGCTTTCTTT. It codes for CSVHDRDQVIFNTEAFF.

The chain links TRBV10-3 to TRBJ1-2; 8 nucleotides agree with TRBD1. The V gene end was trimmed by 4 bases and the J gene end by 2 bases; junction bases not matched to a gene: 6. CDR1 is ENHRY, CDR2 SYGVKD, per germline. The CDR3 contains 15 residues. The CDR3 nucleotides are TGTGCCATCAGTGGCGACCGGGACAGGAACTATGGCTACACCTTC. Translated: CAISGDRDRNYGYTF.

DNA for the CDR3: TGTGCCAGCAGCCCGGGAGTGGGCAATTCACCCCTCCACTTT. Its translation: CASSPGVGNSPLHF. The chain is built from TRBV9 and TRBJ1-6; unclear D gene. Trimming cost V 4 bases and J 7 bases, with 12 bases left between them. Germline values: CDR1 SGDLS, CDR2 YYNGEE. The CDR3 extends over 14 amino acids.

The V gene is TRBV6-4, the J gene TRBJ1-5, with TRBD1 matching 7 bases. Unmatched junction bases numbered 11, after V lost 11 bases and J lost 1 base. The CDR3 covers 15 residues. The V gene's germline CDR1 is MRHNA and CDR2 SNTAGT. The CDR3 loop is CAGKDRERSNQPQHF. In DNA, the CDR3 is TGTGCCGGCAAAGACAGGGAGAGAAGCAATCAGCCCCAGCATTTT.

The CDR3 sequence is CASSQAVGSNTEAFF. The CDR3 bases are TGCGCCAGCAGCCAAGCTGTGGGCTCGAACACTGAAGCTTTCTTT. The chain links TRBV4-3 to TRBJ1-1, with D hard to call. This CDR3 spans 15 amino acids. The germline gives CDR1 LGHNA, CDR2 YSLEER. V was clipped by 1 base and J by 1 base, with 10 bases between them.

This chain uses TRBV4-3 with TRBJ2-1, with D possibly being TRBD1 (5 bases). Per germline, CDR1 LGHNA and CDR2 YSLEER. The germline V and J ends were trimmed by 0 bases and 4 bases, with 10 bases remaining between them. The CDR3 sequence is 15 residues long. The CDR3 loop reads CASSQDRAAYNEQFF. In DNA form, the CDR3 reads TGCGCCAGCAGCCAAGACAGGGCGGCTTACAATGAGCAGTTCTTC.

This rearrangement joins TRBV6-1 to TRBJ2-2, with D tentatively TRBD1 (6 bases). V shed 7 bases and J shed 6 bases, with 15 bases lying between them. The CDR3 has 14 residues. Germline V lookup: CDR1 MNHNS, CDR2 SASEGT. CDR3 bases: TGTGCCAGCAACGACAGGAGCCTCGCCGGGGAGCTGTTTTTT. As protein: CASNDRSLAGELFF.

The chain links TRBV6-6 to TRBJ2-7; D is perhaps TRBD2 (5 bases). This CDR3 contains 12 residues. V lost 6 bases to trimming and J lost 6 bases, with 12 bases between them. CDR1 and CDR2 from the germline V gene are MNHNY and SVGAGI (reference sequence). The chain's CDR3 is CASSPPGSEQYF. The CDR3, as DNA: TGTGCCAGCAGCCCACCGGGGAGCGAGCAGTACTTC.

CDR3 region: CASSWRQALASTDTQYF. CDR3 nucleotide sequence: TGTGCCAGCAGCTGGAGACAGGCGCTAGCTAGCACAGATACGCAGTATTTT. The gene calls are TRBV7-9 and TRBJ2-3; TRBD1 is a possible D gene (6 bases). Germline assignment: CDR1 SEHNR and CDR2 FQNEAQ (reference sequence). Trimming took off 4 bases at V and 0 bases at J, with 17 bases between the two ends. The CDR3 extends over 17 amino acids. Looking up the rest from reference TRBV7-9 and TRBJ2-3 gives the full variable domain: DTGVSQNPRHKITKRGQNVTFRCDPISEHNRLYWYRQTLGQGPEFLTYFQNEAQLEKSRLLSDRFSAERPKGSFSTLEIQRTEQGDSAMYLCASSWRQALASTDTQYFGPGTRLTVL.

The chain employs TRBV7-8 and TRBJ2-3; D gene uncertain. Trimming shortened V by 5 bases and J by 1 base, and 19 bases separated the two germline ends. The CDR3 has 17 residues. Germline V CDR1 and CDR2: SGHVS, FQNEAQ. The CDR3 sequence: CASSVNPTVAGTDTQYF. The CDR3 DNA reads TGTGCCAGCAGCGTAAATCCCACCGTCGCAGGCACAGATACGCAGTATTTT.

This clone was detected only once. The chain has TRBV7-6 and TRBJ1-5; 7 bases map to TRBD1. CDR1 is SGHVS and CDR2 is FNYEAQ in the germline V gene. This CDR3 is 16 amino acids long. The junction had 12 bases not matched to a gene; V was cut back by 1 base and J by 9 bases. The CDR3 nucleotides are TGTGCCAGCAGCTTAGGAAACAGGGGCCCCCAAGGGCCCCAGCATTTT. This codes for CASSLGNRGPQGPQHF.

V gene TRBV19 combines with J gene TRBJ1-4; D unresolved. The CDR3 contains 13 residues. Germline CDR1 is LNHDA and CDR2 is SQIVND (reference sequence). V was shortened by 4 bases and J by 13 bases, with 16 bases between the two germline ends. Here the CDR3 DNA reads TGTGCCAGTAGTACAGGAACGAGAAGTGGACTGTTTTTT. Translated: CASSTGTRSGLFF.

This chain uses TRBV7-3 with TRBJ2-1, with 15 bases fitting TRBD2. The germline CDR1 and CDR2 sequences are SGHTA and FQGTGA. V gave up 4 bases and J gave up 4 bases; unmatched junction bases: 8. The CDR3 consists of 18 residues. CDR3 sequence reads: CASSYSGTSGGPYNEQFF. The CDR3 DNA follows: TGTGCCAGCAGCTACTCCGGGACTAGCGGGGGGCCGTACAATGAGCAGTTCTTC.

The chain recombines TRBV9 with TRBJ2-1; the match to TRBD1 covers 7 bases. Trimming at V came to 0 bases and at J to 6 bases, leaving 3 bases not matched to a gene. This CDR3 is built from 14 residues. CDR1 and CDR2 (germline): SGDLS, YYNGEE. The CDR3 spells CASSVVPGGNEQFF. The CDR3 nucleotides read TGTGCCAGCAGCGTAGTGCCAGGGGGCAATGAGCAGTTCTTC.

This rearrangement joins TRBV4-3 to TRBJ2-4; tentative D call: TRBD1 (6 bases). Looked up from germline, CDR1 is LGHNA and CDR2 is YSLEER. The CDR3 is made up of 18 amino acids. The V end lost 3 bases, the J end lost 3 bases, and 21 bases lay between the germline ends. The CDR3 DNA follows: TGCGCCAGCAGCCAGAGTATAGGGGGTAGCTCACTCAAAAACATTCAGTACTTC. Its translation: CASSQSIGGSSLKNIQYF.